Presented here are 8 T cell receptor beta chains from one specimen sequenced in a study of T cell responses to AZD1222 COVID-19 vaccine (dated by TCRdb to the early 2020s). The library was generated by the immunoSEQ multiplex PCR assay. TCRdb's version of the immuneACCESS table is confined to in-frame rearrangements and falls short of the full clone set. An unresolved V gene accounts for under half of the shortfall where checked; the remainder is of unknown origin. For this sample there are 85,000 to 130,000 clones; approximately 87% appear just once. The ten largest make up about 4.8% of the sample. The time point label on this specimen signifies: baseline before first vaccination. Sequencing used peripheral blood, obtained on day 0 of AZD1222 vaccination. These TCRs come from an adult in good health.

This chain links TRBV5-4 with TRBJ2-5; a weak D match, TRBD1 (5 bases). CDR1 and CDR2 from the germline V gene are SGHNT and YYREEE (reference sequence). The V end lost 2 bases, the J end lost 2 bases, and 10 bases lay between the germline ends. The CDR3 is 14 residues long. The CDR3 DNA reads TGTGCCAGCAGCTTAGGGGCGCGACAAGAGACCCAGTACTTC. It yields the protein CASSLGARQETQYF. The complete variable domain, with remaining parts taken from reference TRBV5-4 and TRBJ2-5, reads ETGVTQSPTHLIKTRGQQVTLRCSSQSGHNTVSWYQQALGQGPQFIFQYYREEENGRGNFPPRFSGLQFPNYSSELNVNALELDDSALYLCASSLGARQETQYFGPGTRLLVL.

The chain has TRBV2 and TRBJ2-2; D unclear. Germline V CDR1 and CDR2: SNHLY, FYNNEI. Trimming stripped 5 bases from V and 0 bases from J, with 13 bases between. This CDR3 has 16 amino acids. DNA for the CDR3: TGTGCCAGCAGTTTTAGACACCCCGCGAACACCGGGGAGCTGTTTTTT. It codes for CASSFRHPANTGELFF. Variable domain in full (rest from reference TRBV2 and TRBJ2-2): EPEVTQTPSHQVTQMGQEVILRCVPISNHLYFYWYRQILGQKVEFLVSFYNNEISEKSEIFDDQFSVERPDGSNFTLKIRSTKLEDSAMYFCASSFRHPANTGELFFGEGSRLTVL.

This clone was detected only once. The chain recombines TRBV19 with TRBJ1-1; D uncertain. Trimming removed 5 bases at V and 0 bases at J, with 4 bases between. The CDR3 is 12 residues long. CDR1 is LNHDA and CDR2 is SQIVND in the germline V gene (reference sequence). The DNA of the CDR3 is TGTGCCAGTAGTTTCTTGAACACTGAAGCTTTCTTT. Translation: CASSFLNTEAFF. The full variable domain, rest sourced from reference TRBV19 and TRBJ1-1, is DGGITQSPKYLFRKEGQNVTLSCEQNLNHDAMYWYRQDPGQGLRLIYYSQIVNDFQKGDIAEGYSVSREKKESFPLTVTSAQKNPTAFYLCASSFLNTEAFFGQGTRLTVV.

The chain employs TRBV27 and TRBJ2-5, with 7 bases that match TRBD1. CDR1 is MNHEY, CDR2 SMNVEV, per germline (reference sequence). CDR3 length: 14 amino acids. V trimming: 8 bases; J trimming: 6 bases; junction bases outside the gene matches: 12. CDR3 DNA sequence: TGTGCCAGCCGCCGGACAGGATCGGTGAAGACCCAGTACTTC. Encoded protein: CASRRTGSVKTQYF.

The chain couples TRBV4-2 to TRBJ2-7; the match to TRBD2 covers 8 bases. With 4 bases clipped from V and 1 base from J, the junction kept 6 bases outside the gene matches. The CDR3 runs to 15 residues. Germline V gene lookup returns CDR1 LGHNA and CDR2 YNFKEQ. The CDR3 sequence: CASSPHRGGSYEQYF. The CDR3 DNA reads TGTGCCAGCAGCCCCCATCGGGGGGGGTCCTACGAGCAGTACTTC.

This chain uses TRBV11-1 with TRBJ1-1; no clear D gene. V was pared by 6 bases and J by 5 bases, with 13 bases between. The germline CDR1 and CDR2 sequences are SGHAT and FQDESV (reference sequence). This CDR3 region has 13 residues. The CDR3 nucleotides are TGTGCCAGCAGGCGCGGGAGGGAGACTGAAGCTTTCTTT. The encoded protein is CASRRGRETEAFF.

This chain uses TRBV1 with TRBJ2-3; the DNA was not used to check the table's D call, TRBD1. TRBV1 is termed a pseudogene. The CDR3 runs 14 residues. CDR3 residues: CTSSQEASTDTQYF. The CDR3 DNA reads TGCACCAGCAGCCAAGAGGCTAGCACAGATACGCAGTATTTT.

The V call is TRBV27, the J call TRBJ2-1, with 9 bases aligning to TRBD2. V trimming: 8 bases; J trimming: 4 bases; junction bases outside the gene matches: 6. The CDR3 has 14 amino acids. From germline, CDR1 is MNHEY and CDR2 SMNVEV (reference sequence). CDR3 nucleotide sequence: TGTGCCAGCGTTAGCGGGAGAAGTTACAATGAGCAGTTCTTC. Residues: CASVSGRSYNEQFF.